This TCR beta chain was recorded in a study of cytomegalovirus exposure and HLA in healthy donors. Vbeta (60) and Jbeta (13) primers were used in the PCR. Some clones are missing from TCRdb's copy, which holds only in-frame ones; the method was immunoSEQ multiplex PCR. The sample yields 200,000 to 250,000 clones, approximately 70% seen once. The receptor's source is a man in his forties in good health and CMV-seropositive. The specimen was PBMCs.

CDR3 DNA: TGTGCCAGCAGCTTAACGGTAGTAGAATACGAGCAGTACTTC. Translation: CASSLTVVEYEQYF. The genes are TRBV7-2 and TRBJ2-7, with D uncertain. Trimming took off 2 bases at V and 4 bases at J, with 12 bases between the two ends. The CDR3 is 14 amino acids. Germline V gene sequence: CDR1 SGHTA, CDR2 FQGNSA.